The T cell receptor (beta chain) described here comes from a study of response to subunit inactivated influenza vaccine (dated by TCRdb to 2016 to 2018). Context from the whole study: The study used deep quantitative T cell receptor repertoire profiling to track responses to a trivalent subunit inactivated influenza vaccine.

As to this clonotype: Its target antigen remains unknown. Base qualities are not provided; no much larger clone lies one nucleotide away.

The library was obtained by RT-PCR. Sequencing was performed on an Illumina HiSeq 2500. TCRdb itself trimmed the public reads at Q25 with fastp, ran MiXCR and retained productive beta chains. Rows with one shared CDR3 protein collapse into an entry with the most common genes and DNA. For this sample there are 800,000 or so distinct CDR3 sequences; 21% appear just once. The biggest ten clones account for 10% of the sample. From its cysteine to its phenylalanine, the CDR3 spans 15 amino acids. The read is trimmed to its CDR3 DNA, 45 bases read in frame from base 1. The trim is 8 bases for V and 0 bases for J, with a gap of 16 bases between the germline ends. Results and caveats for the whole study, not just this receptor: The authors suggested that each seasonal influenza vaccination may recruit only a limited number of new T cells.

The sequence links TRBV12-3 or TRBV12-4 to TRBJ1-1, with TRBD1 perhaps the D gene, on 5 matching bases. This TCR was recovered from a man aged 50 to 59 who received an inactivated influenza vaccine. Donor details come from another sample of the same person, matched by shared clones. This material consisted of PBMCs from blood, taken roughly 5 days after vaccination. The CDR3 here reads CASHGDSLMNTEAFF. The bases read TGTGCCAGCCACGGTGACAGCCTCATGAACACTGAAGCTTTCTTT.